In this sample, the clone carrying this T cell receptor beta chain turned up once. The junction departs from germline at one end; a sequencing error may be responsible. cDNA came from about 0.5 to 1 ug RNA primed by random hexamers. TCRdb itself ran the immunoSEQ multiplex PCR reads through MiXCR, one entry per CDR3 protein. This repertoire shows roughly 100,000 distinct CDR3 sequences, over 90% found once; its top ten account for less than 0.4%. From blood CD8+ and CD4+ T cells, the TCR beta chain was sequenced. Definite or probable Susac syndrome was diagnosed using recently defined diagnostic criteria. The germline gives CDR1 LNHDA, CDR2 SQIVND (reference sequence). The CDR3 totals 16 residues. The record originates from a study of CD8 T cells in Susac syndrome.

The source material was CD4+ T cells from PBMCs. The chain links TRBV19 to TRBJ2-1; a weak D match, TRBD1 (8 bases). The sequence derives from a human donor with Susac syndrome. The CDR3 sequence: CASSLETGEGMNEQFF. The CDR3 region has the DNA TGTGCCAGTAGTCTAGAGACAGGGGAGGGAATGAATGAGCAGTTCTTC.